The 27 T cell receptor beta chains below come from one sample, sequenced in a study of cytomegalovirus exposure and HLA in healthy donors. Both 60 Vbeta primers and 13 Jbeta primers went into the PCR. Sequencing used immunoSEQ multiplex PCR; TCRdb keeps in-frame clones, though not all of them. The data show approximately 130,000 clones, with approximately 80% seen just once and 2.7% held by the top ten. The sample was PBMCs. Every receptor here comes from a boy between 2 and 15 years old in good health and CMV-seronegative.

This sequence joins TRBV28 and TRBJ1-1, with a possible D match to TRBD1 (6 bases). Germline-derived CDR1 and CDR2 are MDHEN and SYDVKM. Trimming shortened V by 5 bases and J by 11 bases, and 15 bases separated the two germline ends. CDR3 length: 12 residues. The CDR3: CASSPDSLKAFF. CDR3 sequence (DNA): TGTGCCAGCAGTCCGGACAGTTTAAAGGCTTTCTTT.

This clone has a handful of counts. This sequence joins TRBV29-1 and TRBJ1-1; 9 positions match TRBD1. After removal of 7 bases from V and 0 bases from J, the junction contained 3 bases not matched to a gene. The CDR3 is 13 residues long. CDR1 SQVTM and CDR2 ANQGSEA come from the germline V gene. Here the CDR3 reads CSAGTGLNTEAFF. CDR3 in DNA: TGCAGCGCTGGGACAGGGCTGAACACTGAAGCTTTCTTT.

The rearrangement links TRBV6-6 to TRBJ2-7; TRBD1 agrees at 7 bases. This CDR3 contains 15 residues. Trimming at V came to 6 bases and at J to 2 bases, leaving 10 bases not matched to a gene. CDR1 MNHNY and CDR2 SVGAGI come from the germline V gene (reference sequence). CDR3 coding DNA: TGTGCCAGCAGCTACCGGACAGGCTCTCCCTACGAGCAGTACTTC. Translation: CASSYRTGSPYEQYF.

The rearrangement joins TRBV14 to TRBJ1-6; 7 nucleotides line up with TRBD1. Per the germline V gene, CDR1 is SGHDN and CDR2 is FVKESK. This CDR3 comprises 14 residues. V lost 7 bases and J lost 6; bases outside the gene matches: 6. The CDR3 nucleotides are TGTGCCAGCACCCCCGGGACAGTTAATTCACCCCTCCACTTT. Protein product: CASTPGTVNSPLHF. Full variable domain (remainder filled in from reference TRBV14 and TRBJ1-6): EAGVTQFPSHSVIEKGQTVTLRCDPISGHDNLYWYRRVMGKEIKFLLHFVKESKQDESGMPNNRFLAERTGGTYSTLKVQPAELEDSGVYFCASTPGTVNSPLHFGNGTRLTVT.

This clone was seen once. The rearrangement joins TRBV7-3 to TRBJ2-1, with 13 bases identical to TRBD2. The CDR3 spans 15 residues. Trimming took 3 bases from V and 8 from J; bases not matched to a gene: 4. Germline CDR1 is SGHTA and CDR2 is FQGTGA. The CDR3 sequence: CASSLGLAGSYEQFF. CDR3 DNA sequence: TGTGCCAGCAGCTTGGGACTAGCGGGGTCGTATGAGCAGTTCTTC.

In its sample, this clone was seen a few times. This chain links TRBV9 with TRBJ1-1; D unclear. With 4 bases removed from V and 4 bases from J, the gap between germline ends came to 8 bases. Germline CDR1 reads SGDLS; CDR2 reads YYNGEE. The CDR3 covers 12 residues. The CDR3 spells CASSPRGTEAFF. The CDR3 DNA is TGTGCCAGCAGCCCCCGGGGCACTGAAGCTTTCTTT. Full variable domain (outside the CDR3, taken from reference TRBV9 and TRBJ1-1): DSGVTQTPKHLITATGQRVTLRCSPRSGDLSVYWYQQSLDQGLQFLIQYYNGEERAKGNILERFSAQQFPDLHSELNLSSLELGDSALYFCASSPRGTEAFFGQGTRLTVV.

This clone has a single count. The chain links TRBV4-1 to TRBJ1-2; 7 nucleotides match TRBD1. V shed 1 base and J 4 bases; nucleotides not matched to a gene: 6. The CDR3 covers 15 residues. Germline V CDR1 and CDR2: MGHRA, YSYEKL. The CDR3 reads CASSQGSEGAYGYTF. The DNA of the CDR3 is TGCGCCAGCAGCCAAGGAAGCGAGGGGGCCTATGGCTACACCTTC.

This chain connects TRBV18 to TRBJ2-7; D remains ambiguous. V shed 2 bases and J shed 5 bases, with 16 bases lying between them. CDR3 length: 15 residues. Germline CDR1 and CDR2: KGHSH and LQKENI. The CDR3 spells CASSPRSDRLHEQYF. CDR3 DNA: TGTGCCAGCTCACCAAGGTCTGACCGACTTCACGAGCAGTACTTC. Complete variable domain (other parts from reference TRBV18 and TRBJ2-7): NAGVMQNPRHLVRRRGQEARLRCSPMKGHSHVYWYRQLPEEGLKFMVYLQKENIIDESGMPKERFSAEFPKEGPSILRIQQVVRGDSAAYFCASSPRSDRLHEQYFGPGTRLTVT.

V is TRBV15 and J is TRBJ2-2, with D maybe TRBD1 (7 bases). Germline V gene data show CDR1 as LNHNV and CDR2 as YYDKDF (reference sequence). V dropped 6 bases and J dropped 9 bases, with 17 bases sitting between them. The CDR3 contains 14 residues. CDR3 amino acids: CATRGSEGARELFF. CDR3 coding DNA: TGTGCCACCAGGGGTTCGGAGGGGGCCCGGGAGCTGTTTTTT.

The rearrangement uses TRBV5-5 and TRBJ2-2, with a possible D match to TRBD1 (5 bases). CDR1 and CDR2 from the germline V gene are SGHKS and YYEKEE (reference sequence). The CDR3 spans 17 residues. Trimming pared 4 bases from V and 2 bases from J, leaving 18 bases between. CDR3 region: CASSANVQGLNTGELFF. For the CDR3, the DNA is TGTGCCAGCAGCGCAAACGTCCAGGGATTAAACACCGGGGAGCTGTTTTTT.

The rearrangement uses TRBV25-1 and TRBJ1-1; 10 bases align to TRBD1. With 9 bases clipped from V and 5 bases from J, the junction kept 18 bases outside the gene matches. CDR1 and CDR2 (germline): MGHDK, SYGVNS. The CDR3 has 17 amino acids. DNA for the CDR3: TGTGCCAGTAGTCCGTATGGGACAGGGGAAGGGAGGACTGAAGCTTTCTTT. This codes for CASSPYGTGEGRTEAFF.

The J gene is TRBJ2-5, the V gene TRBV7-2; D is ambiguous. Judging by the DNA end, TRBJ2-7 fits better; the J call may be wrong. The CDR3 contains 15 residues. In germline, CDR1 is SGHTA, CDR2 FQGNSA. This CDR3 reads CASSEEWSRLYEQYF. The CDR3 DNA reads TGTGCCAGCAGCGAAGAGTGGTCGAGGCTCTACGAGCAGTACTTC.

The DNA of the CDR3 is TGTGCCAGCAGGAGAGCTAACTATGGCTACACCTTC. It specifies CASRRANYGYTF. The gene calls are TRBV5-4 and TRBJ1-2; D uncertain. This CDR3 comprises 12 residues. Germline V gene lookup returns CDR1 SGHNT and CDR2 YYREEE (reference sequence). Between the trimmed V and J ends, which lost 5 bases and 0 bases, there was a span of 5 bases.

CDR3 DNA: TGTGCCAGCAGCGTTAGCGGGAGACGGAACACAGATACGCAGTATTTT. Translated: CASSVSGRRNTDTQYF. V usage is TRBV9 and J usage is TRBJ2-3; 9 bases fit TRBD2. The germline V gene encodes CDR1 SGDLS and CDR2 YYNGEE. The V and J ends lost 2 bases and 2 bases, in that order; junction bases with no gene match: 6. This CDR3 has 16 residues.

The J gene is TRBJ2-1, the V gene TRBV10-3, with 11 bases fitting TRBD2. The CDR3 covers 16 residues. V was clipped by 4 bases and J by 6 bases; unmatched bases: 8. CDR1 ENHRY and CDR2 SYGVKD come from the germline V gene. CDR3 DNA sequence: TGTGCCATCAGTGTCGGGCTAGCGGGAGGTGGCAATGAGCAGTTCTTC. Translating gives CAISVGLAGGGNEQFF.

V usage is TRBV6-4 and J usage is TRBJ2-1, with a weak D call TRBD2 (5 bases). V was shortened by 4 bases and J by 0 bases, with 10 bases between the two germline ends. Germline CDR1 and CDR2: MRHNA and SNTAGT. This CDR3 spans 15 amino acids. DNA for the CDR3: TGTGCCAGCAGTGTAGAAGCGGACTCCTACAATGAGCAGTTCTTC. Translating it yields CASSVEADSYNEQFF.

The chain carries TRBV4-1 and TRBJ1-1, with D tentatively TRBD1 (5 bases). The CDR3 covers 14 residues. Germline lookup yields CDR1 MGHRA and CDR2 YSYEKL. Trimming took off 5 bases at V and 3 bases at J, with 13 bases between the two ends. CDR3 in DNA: TGCGCCAGCAGCGCAGGGCTAGGGTACACTGAAGCTTTCTTT. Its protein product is CASSAGLGYTEAFF.

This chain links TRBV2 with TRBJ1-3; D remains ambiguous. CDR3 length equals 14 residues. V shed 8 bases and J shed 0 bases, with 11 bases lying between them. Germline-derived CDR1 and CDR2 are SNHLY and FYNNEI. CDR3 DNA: TGTGCCAGCGGGCAGTCGAGCTCTGGAAACACCATATATTTT. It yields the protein CASGQSSSGNTIYF.

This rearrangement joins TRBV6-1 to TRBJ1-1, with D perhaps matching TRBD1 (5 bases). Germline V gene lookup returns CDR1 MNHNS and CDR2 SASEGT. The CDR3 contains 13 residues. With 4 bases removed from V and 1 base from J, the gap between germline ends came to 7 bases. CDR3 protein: CASSARENTEAFF. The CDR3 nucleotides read TGTGCCAGCAGTGCCAGGGAGAACACTGAAGCTTTCTTT.

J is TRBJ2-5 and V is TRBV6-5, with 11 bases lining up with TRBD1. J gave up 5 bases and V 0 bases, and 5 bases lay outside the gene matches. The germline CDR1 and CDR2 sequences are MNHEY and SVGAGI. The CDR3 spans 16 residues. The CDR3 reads CASSYSPGTGGETQYF. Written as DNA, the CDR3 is TGTGCCAGCAGTTACTCACCCGGGACAGGGGGGGAGACCCAGTACTTC.

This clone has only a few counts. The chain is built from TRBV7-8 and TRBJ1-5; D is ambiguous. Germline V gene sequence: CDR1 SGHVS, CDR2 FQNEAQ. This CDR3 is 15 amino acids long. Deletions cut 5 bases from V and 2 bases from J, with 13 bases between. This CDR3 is CASSIEPNGNQPQHF. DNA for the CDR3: TGTGCCAGCAGCATAGAACCTAATGGCAATCAGCCCCAGCATTTT.

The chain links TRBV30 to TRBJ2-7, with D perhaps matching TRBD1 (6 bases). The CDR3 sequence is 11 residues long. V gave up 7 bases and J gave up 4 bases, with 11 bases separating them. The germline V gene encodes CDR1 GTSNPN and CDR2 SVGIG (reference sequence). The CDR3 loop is CAYIQGYEQYF. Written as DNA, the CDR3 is TGTGCCTACATACAGGGTTACGAGCAGTACTTC.

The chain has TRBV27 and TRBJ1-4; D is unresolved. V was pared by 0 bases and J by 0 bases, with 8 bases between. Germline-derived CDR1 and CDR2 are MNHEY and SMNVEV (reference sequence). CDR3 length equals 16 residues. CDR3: CASSLSTLATNEKLFF. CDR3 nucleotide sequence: TGTGCCAGCAGTTTATCGACTCTAGCAACTAATGAAAAACTGTTTTTT.

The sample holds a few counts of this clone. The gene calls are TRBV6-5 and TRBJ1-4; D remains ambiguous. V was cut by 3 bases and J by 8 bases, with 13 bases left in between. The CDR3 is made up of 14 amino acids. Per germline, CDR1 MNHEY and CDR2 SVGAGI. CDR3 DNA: TGTGCCAGCAGTTATAGGCGGGTCAGCGAAAAACTGTTTTTT. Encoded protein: CASSYRRVSEKLFF.

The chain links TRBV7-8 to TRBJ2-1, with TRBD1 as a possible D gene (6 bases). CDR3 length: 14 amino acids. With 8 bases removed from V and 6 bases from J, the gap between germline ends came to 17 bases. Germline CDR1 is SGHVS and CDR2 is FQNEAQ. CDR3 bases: TGTGCCAGCGCCTACAGGGTTGGGAGCAATGAGCAGTTCTTC. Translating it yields CASAYRVGSNEQFF.

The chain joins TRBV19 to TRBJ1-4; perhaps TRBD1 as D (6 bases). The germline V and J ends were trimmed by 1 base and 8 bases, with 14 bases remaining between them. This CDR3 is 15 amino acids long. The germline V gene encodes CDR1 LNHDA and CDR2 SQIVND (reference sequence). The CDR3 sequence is CASSIATTGSEKLFF. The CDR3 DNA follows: TGTGCCAGTAGTATAGCTACTACAGGGTCCGAAAAACTGTTTTTT.

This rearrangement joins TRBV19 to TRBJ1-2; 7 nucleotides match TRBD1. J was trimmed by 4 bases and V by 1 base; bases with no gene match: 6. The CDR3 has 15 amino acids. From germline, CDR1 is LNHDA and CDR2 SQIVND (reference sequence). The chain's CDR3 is CASSIAKTGIYGYTF. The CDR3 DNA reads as TGTGCCAGTAGTATAGCGAAGACAGGGATCTATGGCTACACCTTC.